The 5 T cell receptor beta chains in this list originate from one sample, sequenced in a study of response to subunit inactivated influenza vaccine. TCRdb re-called the RT-PCR reads through MiXCR, storing one row per CDR3 protein. The table lists hundreds of thousands of distinct CDR3 sequences, more than 11% of them singletons. The sample in question was PBMCs from blood, obtained 14 to 15 days before vaccination. All receptors come from a man aged 45-60 years who received an inactivated influenza vaccine.

This clonotype occurred a few times. V is TRBV15 and J is TRBJ2-7; D is undetermined. CDR1 is LNHNV, CDR2 YYDKDF, per germline (reference sequence). V shed 0 bases and J shed 2 bases, with 11 bases lying between them. This CDR3 is built from 15 residues. The CDR3 protein is CATSRDWHRTYEQYF. DNA of the CDR3: TGTGCCACCAGCAGAGATTGGCACAGAACCTACGAGCAGTACTTC.

CDR3 nucleotides: TGCAGTGCGCGATCGGGACTCCGAACCTACGAGCAGTACTTC. Its protein product is CSARSGLRTYEQYF. V usage is TRBV20-1 and J usage is TRBJ2-7; D may be TRBD2 (6 bases). V lost 6 bases and J lost 2, with 17 bases in between. Germline CDR1 and CDR2: DFQATT and SNEGSKA (reference sequence). The CDR3 runs 14 residues.

This clonotype was seen only once. This CDR3 reads CASTPGQGVEQYF. In DNA form, the CDR3 reads TGTGCCAGCACACCGGGACAGGGAGTCGAGCAGTACTTC. The chain couples TRBV12-3 or TRBV12-4 to TRBJ2-7; 9 bases agree with TRBD1. This CDR3 is built from 13 residues. Trimming took 7 bases from V and 6 from J; bases not matched to a gene: 7.

The gene calls are TRBV11-2 and TRBJ2-1; perhaps TRBD1 as D (7 bases). The CDR3 has 18 amino acids. Germline CDR1 is SGHAT and CDR2 is FQNNGV. V lost 5 bases and J 8 bases, leaving 28 bases between the germline ends. The CDR3, as DNA: TGTGCCAGCAGCCTAAACGGGGTCCGGGCAGGGGGGAAATATGAGCAGTTCTTC. Translation: CASSLNGVRAGGKYEQFF.

Regarding this clonotype: An end of the junction does not agree with germline; a read error may underlie this. The V call is TRBV2, the J call TRBJ2-1; 7 nucleotides line up with TRBD2. In germline, CDR1 is SNHLY, CDR2 FYNNEI. This CDR3 spans 15 amino acids. Here the CDR3 reads CASEIGGGTYNGQFF. DNA for the CDR3: TGTGCCAGCGAGATAGGCGGGGGTACCTACAATGGGCAGTTCTTC.